Described below is a single T cell receptor beta chain sequence and its context. V gave up 2 bases and J gave up 6 bases, with 13 bases separating them. CDR3 length: 14 residues. Germline CDR1 SGHTA, CDR2 FQGNSA. A J-beta primer mix and a sample-barcoded 5' primer were used in a second PCR of about 6 to 12 cycles. TCRdb redid the calling of the 5' RACE reads with MiXCR, one entry per CDR3 protein. This table holds approximately 1,000,000 distinct CDR3 sequences, roughly two fifths found once. This sample was taken from a study of blood T cells in healthy people across ages. The source is a man in his late teens or twenties in good health. The V and J genes are TRBV7-2 and TRBJ1-2; possible D gene TRBD1, 5 bases. Sequenced: blood. The CDR3 loop reads CASSLRGLTDGYTF. The CDR3 coding sequence is TGTGCCAGCAGCTTAAGGGGCCTCACCGATGGCTACACCTTC.